Below, 4 T cell receptor beta chains from the same sample are listed, as sequenced in a study of shared clonotypes between healthy human individuals. Here immunoSEQ multiplex PCR was the method, and the copy in TCRdb shows in-frame clones only, minus some. The repertoire has 600,000 to 800,000 clones, over 60% of them found once; the top ten carry more than 1.5%. The sequencing sample was made of memory CD4+ T cells sorted from blood. The subset is: CD45RA-negative fraction. These receptor sequences come from a woman in her thirties in good health.

The V and J genes are TRBV6-5 and TRBJ1-2, with D hard to call. V lost 1 base, J lost 6 bases, and 12 bases lay in between. CDR1 is MNHEY, CDR2 SVGAGI, per germline. The CDR3 extends over 14 amino acids. The CDR3 region is CASSYLAAVDGYTF. For the CDR3, the DNA is TGTGCCAGCAGTTACTTGGCCGCGGTGGATGGCTACACCTTC.

The V gene is TRBV6-6, the J gene TRBJ2-7, with 10 bases identical to TRBD2. CDR1 and CDR2 from the germline V gene are MNHNY and SVGAGI (reference sequence). Trimming removed 2 bases from V and 5 bases from J; junction bases left unmatched: 6. The CDR3 sequence is 15 residues long. The CDR3 DNA sequence: TGTGCCAGCAGTTACCGGTCTAGCGGGAGCAACGAGCAGTACTTC. Its protein product is CASSYRSSGSNEQYF.

The chain combines TRBV2 with TRBJ1-2; the match to TRBD1 covers 10 bases. CDR3 length equals 13 residues. Germline-derived CDR1 and CDR2 are SNHLY and FYNNEI. V shed 6 bases and J 7 bases; nucleotides not matched to a gene: 5. CDR3 region: CASRGQGLSGYTF. The CDR3 nucleotides are TGTGCCAGCAGGGGACAGGGGCTCTCTGGCTACACCTTC.

This clone was picked up a small number of times. CDR3 in DNA: TGTGCCAGCAGTTATCGCGGCCATAGCACAGATACGCAGTATTTT. The encoded protein is CASSYRGHSTDTQYF. The chain employs TRBV6-6 and TRBJ2-3; no firm D call. With 3 bases removed from V and 0 bases from J, the gap between germline ends came to 10 bases. CDR1 MNHNY and CDR2 SVGAGI come from the germline V gene (reference sequence). This CDR3 is built from 15 residues.